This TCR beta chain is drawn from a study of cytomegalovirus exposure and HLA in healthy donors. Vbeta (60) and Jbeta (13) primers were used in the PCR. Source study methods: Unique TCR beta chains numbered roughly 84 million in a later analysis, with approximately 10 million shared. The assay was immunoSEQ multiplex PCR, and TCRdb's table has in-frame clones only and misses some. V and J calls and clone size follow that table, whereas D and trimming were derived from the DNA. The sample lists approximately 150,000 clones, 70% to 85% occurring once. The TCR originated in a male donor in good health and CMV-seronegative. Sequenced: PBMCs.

CDR3 nucleotide sequence: TGCGCCAGCAGCTTGGGACAGGAGTACACTGAAGCTTTCTTT. Amino acid sequence: CASSLGQEYTEAFF. The genes are TRBV5-1 and TRBJ1-1; perhaps TRBD1 as D (6 bases). Looked up from germline, CDR1 is SGHRS and CDR2 is YFSETQ. Trimming left V 0 bases short and J 3 bases short, with 9 bases between. The CDR3 runs to 14 residues.